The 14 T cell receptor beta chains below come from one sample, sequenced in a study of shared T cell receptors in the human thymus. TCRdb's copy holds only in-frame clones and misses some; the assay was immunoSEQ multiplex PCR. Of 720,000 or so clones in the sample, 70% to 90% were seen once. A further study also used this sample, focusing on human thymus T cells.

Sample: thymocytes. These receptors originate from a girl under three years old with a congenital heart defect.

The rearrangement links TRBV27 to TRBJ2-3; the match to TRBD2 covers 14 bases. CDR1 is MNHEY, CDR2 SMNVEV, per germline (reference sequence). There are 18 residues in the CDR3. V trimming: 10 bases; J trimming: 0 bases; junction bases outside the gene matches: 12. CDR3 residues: CATNPTSGGVSSTDTQYF. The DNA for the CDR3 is TGTGCCACCAACCCGACTAGCGGGGGGGTGTCTAGCACAGATACGCAGTATTTT.

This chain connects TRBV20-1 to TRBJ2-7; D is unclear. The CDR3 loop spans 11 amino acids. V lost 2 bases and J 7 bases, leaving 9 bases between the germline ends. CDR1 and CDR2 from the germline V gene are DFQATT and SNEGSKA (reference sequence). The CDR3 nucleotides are TGCAGTGCTAGAAACTACACGGAGCAGTACTTC. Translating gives CSARNYTEQYF.

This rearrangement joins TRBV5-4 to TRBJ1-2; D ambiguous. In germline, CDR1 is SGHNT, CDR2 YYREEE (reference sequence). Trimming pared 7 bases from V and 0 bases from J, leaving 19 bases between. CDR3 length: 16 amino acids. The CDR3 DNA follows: TGTGCCAGCGGAGCCGAGGAGCAGCCATCTAACTATGGCTACACCTTC. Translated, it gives CASGAEEQPSNYGYTF.

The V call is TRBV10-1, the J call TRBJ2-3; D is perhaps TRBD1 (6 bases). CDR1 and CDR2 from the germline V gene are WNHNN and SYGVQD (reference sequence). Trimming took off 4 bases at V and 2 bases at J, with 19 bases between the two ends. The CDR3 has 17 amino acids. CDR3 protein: CASSVGDKGDTTDTQYF. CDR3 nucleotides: TGCGCCAGCAGTGTAGGGGACAAGGGAGATACCACAGATACGCAGTATTTT.

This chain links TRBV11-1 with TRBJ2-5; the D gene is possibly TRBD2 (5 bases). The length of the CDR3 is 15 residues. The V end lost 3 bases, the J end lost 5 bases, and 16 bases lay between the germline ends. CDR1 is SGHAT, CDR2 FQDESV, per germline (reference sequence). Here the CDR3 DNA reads TGTGCCAGCAGCTTGCCCGAGACTACGTGGGAGACCCAGTACTTC. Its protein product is CASSLPETTWETQYF. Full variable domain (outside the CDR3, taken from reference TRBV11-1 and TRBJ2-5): EAEVAQSPRYKITEKSQAVAFWCDPISGHATLYWYRQILGQGPELLVQFQDESVVDDSQLPKDRFSAERLKGVDSTLKIQPAELGDSAMYLCASSLPETTWETQYFGPGTRLLVL.

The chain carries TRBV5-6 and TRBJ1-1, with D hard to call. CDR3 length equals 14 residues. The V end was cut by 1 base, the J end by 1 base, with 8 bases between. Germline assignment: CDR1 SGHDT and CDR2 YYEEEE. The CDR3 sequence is CASSLFTGNTEAFF. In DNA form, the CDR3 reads TGTGCCAGCAGCTTGTTCACGGGGAACACTGAAGCTTTCTTT. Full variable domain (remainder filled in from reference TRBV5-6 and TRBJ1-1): DAGVTQSPTHLIKTRGQQVTLRCSPKSGHDTVSWYQQALGQGPQFIFQYYEEEERQRGNFPDRFSGHQFPNYSSELNVNALLLGDSALYLCASSLFTGNTEAFFGQGTRLTVV.

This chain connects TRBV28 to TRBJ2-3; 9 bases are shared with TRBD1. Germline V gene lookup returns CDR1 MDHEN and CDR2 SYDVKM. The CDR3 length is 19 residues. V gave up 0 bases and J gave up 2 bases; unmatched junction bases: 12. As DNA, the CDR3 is TGTGCCAGCAGTTTATGCCCCCCTTACAGGGGGCGAGACACAGATACGCAGTATTTT. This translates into CASSLCPPYRGRDTDTQYF.

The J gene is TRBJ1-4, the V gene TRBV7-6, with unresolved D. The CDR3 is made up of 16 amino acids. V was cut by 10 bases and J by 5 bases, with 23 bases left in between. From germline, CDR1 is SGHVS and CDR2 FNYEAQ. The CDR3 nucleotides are TGTGCCACCCTGACCTCCACTGGGCAGACCAATGAAAAACTGTTTTTT. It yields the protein CATLTSTGQTNEKLFF.

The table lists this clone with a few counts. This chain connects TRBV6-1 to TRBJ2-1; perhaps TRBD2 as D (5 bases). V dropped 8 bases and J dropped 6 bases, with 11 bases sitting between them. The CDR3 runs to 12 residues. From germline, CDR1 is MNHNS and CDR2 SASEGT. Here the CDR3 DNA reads TGTGCCAGCTTCGGAGGAGTCAATGAGCAGTTCTTC. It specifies CASFGGVNEQFF.

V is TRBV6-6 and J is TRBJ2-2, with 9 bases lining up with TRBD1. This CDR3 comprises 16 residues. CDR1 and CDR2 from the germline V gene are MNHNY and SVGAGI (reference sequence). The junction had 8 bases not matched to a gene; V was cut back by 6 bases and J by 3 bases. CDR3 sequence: CASSRGQGRYTGELFF. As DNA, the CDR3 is TGTGCCAGCAGCCGTGGACAGGGGCGGTACACCGGGGAGCTGTTTTTT.

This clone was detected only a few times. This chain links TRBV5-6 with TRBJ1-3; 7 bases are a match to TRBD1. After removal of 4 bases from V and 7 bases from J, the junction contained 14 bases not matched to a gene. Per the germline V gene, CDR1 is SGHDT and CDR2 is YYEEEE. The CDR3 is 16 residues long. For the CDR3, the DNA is TGTGCCAGCAGCCAAGGACAGGTTCCTATTGGGAACACCATATATTTT. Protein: CASSQGQVPIGNTIYF.

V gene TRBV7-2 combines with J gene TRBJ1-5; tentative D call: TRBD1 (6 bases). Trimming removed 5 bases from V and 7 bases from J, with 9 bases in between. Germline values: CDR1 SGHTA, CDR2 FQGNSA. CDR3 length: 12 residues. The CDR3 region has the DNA TGTGCCAGCAGCAGGGGGATACAGCCCCAGCATTTT. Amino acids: CASSRGIQPQHF.

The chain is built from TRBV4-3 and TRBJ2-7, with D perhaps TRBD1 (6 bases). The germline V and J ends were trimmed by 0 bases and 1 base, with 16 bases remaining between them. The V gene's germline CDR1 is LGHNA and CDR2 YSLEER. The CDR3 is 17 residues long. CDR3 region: CASSQDCGFQGSYEQYF. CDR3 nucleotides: TGCGCCAGCAGCCAAGATTGCGGTTTTCAGGGGTCCTACGAGCAGTACTTC.

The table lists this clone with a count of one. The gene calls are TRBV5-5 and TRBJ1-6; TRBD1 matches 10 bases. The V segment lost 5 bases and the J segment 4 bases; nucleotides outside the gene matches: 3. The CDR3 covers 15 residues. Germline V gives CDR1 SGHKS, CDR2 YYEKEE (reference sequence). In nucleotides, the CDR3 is TGTGCCAGCAGACGACAGGGGGCTTATAATTCACCCCTCCACTTT. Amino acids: CASRRQGAYNSPLHF.